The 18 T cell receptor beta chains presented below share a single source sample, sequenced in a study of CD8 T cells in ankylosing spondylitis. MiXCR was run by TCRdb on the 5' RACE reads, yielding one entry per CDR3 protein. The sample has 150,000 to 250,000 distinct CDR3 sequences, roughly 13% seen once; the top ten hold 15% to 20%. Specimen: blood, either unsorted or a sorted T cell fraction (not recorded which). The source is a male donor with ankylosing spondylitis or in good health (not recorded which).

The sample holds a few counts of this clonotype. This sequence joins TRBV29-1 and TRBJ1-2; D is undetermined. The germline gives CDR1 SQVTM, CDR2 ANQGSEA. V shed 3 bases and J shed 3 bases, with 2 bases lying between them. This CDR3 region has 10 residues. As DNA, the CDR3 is TGCAGCGTTGATGACTATGGCTACACCTTC. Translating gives CSVDDYGYTF.

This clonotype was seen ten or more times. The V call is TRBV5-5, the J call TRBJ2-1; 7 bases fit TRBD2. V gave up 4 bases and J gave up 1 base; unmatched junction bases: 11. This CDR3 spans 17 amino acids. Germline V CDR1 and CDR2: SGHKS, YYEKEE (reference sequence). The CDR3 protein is CASSPEGGLGSYNEQFF. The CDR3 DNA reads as TGTGCCAGCAGCCCCGAGGGAGGGCTCGGGTCCTACAATGAGCAGTTCTTC.

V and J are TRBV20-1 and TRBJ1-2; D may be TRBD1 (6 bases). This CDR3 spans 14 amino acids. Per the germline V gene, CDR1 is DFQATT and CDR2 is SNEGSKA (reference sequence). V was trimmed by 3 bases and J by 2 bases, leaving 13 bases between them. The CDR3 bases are TGCAGTGCTAGGGGAGGGGGTTTCAACTATGGCTACACCTTC. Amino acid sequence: CSARGGGFNYGYTF.

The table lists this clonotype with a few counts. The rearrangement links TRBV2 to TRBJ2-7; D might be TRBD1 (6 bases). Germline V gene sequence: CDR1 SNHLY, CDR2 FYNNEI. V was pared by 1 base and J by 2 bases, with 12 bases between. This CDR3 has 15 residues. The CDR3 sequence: CASSEERQGPYEQYF. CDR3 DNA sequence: TGTGCCAGCAGTGAAGAAAGGCAGGGGCCCTACGAGCAGTACTTC. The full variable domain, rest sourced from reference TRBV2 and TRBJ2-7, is EPEVTQTPSHQVTQMGQEVILRCVPISNHLYFYWYRQILGQKVEFLVSFYNNEISEKSEIFDDQFSVERPDGSNFTLKIRSTKLEDSAMYFCASSEERQGPYEQYFGPGTRLTVT.

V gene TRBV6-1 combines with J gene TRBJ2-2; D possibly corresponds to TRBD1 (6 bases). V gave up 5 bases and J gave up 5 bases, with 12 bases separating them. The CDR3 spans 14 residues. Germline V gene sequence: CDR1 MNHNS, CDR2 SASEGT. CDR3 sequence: CASSRLGGTGELFF. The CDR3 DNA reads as TGTGCCAGCAGTCGTCTAGGGGGAACCGGGGAGCTGTTTTTT.

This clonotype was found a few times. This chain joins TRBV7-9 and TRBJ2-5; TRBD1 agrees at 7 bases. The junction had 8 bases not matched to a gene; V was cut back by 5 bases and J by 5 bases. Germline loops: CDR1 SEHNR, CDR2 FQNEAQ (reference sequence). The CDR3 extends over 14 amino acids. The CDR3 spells CASSTYRGEETQYF. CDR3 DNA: TGTGCCAGCAGCACCTACAGGGGTGAGGAGACCCAGTACTTC. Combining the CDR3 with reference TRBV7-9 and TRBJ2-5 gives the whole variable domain DTGVSQNPRHKITKRGQNVTFRCDPISEHNRLYWYRQTLGQGPEFLTYFQNEAQLEKSRLLSDRFSAERPKGSFSTLEIQRTEQGDSAMYLCASSTYRGEETQYFGPGTRLLVL.

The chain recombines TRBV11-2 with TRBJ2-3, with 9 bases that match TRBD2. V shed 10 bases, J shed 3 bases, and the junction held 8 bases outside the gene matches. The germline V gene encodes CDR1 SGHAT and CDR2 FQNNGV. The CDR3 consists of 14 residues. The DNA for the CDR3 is TGTGCCACCACGATGGGACTAGCAACAGATACGCAGTATTTT. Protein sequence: CATTMGLATDTQYF.

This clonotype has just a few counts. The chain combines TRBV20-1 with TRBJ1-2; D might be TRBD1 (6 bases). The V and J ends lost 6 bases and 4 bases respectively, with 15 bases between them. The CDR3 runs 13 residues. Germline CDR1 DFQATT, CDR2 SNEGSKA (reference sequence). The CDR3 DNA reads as TGCAGTGCCCGGACAGAAATATCCTATGGCTACACCTTC. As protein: CSARTEISYGYTF.

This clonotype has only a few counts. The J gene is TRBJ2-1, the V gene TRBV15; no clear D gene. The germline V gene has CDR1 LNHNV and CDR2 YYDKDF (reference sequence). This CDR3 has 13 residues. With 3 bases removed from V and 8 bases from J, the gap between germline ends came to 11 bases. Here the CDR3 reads CATSSRIDDEQFF. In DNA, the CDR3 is TGTGCCACCAGCAGTCGAATAGACGATGAGCAGTTCTTC.

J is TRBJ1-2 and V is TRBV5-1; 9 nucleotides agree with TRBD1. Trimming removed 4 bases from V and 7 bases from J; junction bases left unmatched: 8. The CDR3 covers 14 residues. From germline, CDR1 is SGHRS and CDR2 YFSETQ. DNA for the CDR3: TGCGCCAGCAGCATCGGACAGGGGACGGGTGGCTACACCTTC. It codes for CASSIGQGTGGYTF.

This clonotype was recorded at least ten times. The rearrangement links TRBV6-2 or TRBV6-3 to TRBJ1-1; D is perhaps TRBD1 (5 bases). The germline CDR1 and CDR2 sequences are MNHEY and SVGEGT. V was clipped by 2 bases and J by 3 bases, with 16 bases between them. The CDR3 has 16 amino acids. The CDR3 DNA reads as TGTGCCAGCAGTTACCCCCCCCCGCCGGGGGACACTGAAGCTTTCTTT. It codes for CASSYPPPPGDTEAFF.

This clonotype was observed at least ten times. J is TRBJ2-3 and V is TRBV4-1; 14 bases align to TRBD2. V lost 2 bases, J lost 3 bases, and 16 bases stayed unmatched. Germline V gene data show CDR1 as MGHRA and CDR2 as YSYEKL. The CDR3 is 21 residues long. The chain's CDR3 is CASSQPRGGLAGAAKTDTQYF. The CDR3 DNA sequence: TGCGCCAGCAGCCAACCCAGAGGGGGACTAGCGGGGGCTGCTAAGACAGATACGCAGTATTTT.

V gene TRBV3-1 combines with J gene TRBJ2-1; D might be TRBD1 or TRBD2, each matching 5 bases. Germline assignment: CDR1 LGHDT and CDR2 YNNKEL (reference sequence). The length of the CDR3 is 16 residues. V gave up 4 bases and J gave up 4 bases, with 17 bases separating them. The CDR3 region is CASSLMTRDAYNEQFF. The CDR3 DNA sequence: TGTGCCAGCAGCCTGATGACCCGGGACGCATACAATGAGCAGTTCTTC.

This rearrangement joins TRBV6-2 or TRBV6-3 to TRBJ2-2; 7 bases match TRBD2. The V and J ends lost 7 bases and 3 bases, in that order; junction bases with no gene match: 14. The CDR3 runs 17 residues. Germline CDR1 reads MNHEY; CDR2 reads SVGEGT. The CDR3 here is CASTSPPGGRHTGELFF. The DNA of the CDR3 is TGTGCCAGCACCTCACCGCCGGGCGGGAGACACACCGGGGAGCTGTTTTTT.

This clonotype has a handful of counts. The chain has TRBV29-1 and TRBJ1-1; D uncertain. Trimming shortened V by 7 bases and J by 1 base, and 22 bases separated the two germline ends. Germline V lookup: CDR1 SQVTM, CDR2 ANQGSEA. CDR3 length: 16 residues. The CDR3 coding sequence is TGCAGCGCTAACGGTGGAGAACTCCGGCCGAACACTGAAGCTTTCTTT. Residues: CSANGGELRPNTEAFF.

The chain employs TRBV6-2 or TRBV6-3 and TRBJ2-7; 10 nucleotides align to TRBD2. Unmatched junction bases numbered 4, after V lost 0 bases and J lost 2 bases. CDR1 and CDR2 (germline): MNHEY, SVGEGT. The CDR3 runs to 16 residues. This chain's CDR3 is CASSYSRTSGAYEQYF. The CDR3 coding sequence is TGTGCCAGCAGTTACTCTAGGACTAGCGGTGCCTACGAGCAGTACTTC.

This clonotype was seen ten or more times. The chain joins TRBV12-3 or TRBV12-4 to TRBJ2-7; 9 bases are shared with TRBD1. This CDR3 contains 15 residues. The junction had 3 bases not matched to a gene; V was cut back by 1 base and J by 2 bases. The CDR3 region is CASSLGTGVPYEQYF. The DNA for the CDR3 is TGTGCCAGCAGTTTAGGGACAGGGGTTCCCTACGAGCAGTACTTC.

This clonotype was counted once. The CDR3 bases are TGTGCCACCAGCAGAGGGGGGGGCAGCTATGGCTACACCTTC. Encoded protein: CATSRGGGSYGYTF. V usage is TRBV15 and J usage is TRBJ1-2; possible D gene TRBD1, 6 bases. V lost 1 base to trimming and J lost 4 bases, with 10 bases between them. The CDR3 runs to 14 residues. CDR1 and CDR2 (germline): LNHNV, YYDKDF (reference sequence).